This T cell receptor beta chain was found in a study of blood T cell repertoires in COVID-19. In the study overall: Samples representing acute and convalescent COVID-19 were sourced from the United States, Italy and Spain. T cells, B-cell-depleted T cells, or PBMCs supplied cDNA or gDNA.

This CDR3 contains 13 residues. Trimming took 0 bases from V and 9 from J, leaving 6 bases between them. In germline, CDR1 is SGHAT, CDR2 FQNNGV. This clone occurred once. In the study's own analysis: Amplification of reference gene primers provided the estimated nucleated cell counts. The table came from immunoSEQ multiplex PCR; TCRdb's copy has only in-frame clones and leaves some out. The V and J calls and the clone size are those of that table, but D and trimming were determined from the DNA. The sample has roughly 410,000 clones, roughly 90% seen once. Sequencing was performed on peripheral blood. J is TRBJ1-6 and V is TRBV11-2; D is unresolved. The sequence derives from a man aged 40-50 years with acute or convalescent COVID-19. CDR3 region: CASSLDGGSPLHF. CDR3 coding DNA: TGTGCCAGCAGCTTAGACGGAGGTTCACCCCTCCACTTT.